This T cell receptor (beta chain) was identified in a study of read filtering for tumor transcriptome and immune sequencing. Overall study: The cohort had roughly 17 men and roughly 13 women aged about 45 to 90, mean about 70 years.

The library was built from about 400 ng RNA with molecular barcoded adaptors for alpha/delta and beta/gamma chains. TCRdb used MiXCR to reprocess the reads, holding one entry per CDR3 protein. The sample yields 35,000 to 50,000 distinct CDR3 sequences, 14% seen once. This clonotype was seen a handful of times. Antigen specificity is unknown. A read error is possible here, since a much larger clone lies one base away. Study findings and constraints: Even smaller IR-seq throughput identified most shared clonotypes. Single-read clonotypes: around 81% of IR-seq clonotypes (approximately 3.7% of reads), roughly 70% of RNA-seq clonotypes (44.6% of reads).

Germline-derived CDR1 and CDR2 are SGHNT and YENEEA. This CDR3 is built from 15 residues. Sequencing used a population of CD138-negative cells sorted from bone marrow. This TCR came from a donor at least 40 years old with multiple myeloma. The chain has TRBV11-3 and TRBJ2-1; D is perhaps TRBD1 (5 bases). The CDR3, as DNA: TGTGCCAGCATCTTAGTCGCAGGGTCGGACAATGAGCAGTTCTTC. Translation: CASILVAGSDNEQFF.